Reported below is one T cell receptor (beta chain). This sample was included in a study of CD8 T cells in ankylosing spondylitis. Germline values: CDR1 SEHNR, CDR2 FQNEAQ (reference sequence). Trimming shortened V by 4 bases and J by 0 bases, and 11 bases separated the two germline ends. This CDR3 contains 15 residues. TCRdb called the 5' RACE reads again in MiXCR, with one record for every CDR3 protein. The data show under 200,000 distinct CDR3 sequences, around a tenth seen once. This clonotype was sampled from a male donor with ankylosing spondylitis or in good health (not recorded which). Material for sequencing was blood, either unsorted or a sorted T cell fraction (not recorded which). The chain has TRBV7-9 and TRBJ2-3; TRBD1 or TRBD2 may be the D gene (5 bases each). The CDR3: CASSSGAVSTDTQYF. CDR3 nucleotide sequence: TGTGCCAGCAGCTCCGGGGCTGTCAGCACAGATACGCAGTATTTT. Combining the CDR3 with reference TRBV7-9 and TRBJ2-3 gives the whole variable domain DTGVSQNPRHKITKRGQNVTFRCDPISEHNRLYWYRQTLGQGPEFLTYFQNEAQLEKSRLLSDRFSAERPKGSFSTLEIQRTEQGDSAMYLCASSSGAVSTDTQYFGPGTRLTVL.